This T cell receptor beta chain derives from a study of blood T cell repertoires in COVID-19. Looked up from germline, CDR1 is SSHAT and CDR2 is FNYEAQ (reference sequence). The CDR3 totals 16 residues. Profiled with immunoSEQ multiplex PCR; TCRdb holds only in-frame clones, not every one. Among fewer than 300,000 clones listed, roughly 91% were seen once. About this clone: The junction shows a germline mismatch at one end, possibly a read error.

The sample consisted of peripheral blood. The chain uses TRBV7-7 and TRBJ2-2, with 13 bases matching TRBD2. This receptor was obtained from a man aged 30 to 39 with acute or convalescent COVID-19. The CDR3 sequence: CASSLLAGGPNGELFF. The CDR3 DNA follows: TGTGCTAGCAGCCTACTAGCGGGAGGGCCTAACGGGGAGCTGTTTTTT.